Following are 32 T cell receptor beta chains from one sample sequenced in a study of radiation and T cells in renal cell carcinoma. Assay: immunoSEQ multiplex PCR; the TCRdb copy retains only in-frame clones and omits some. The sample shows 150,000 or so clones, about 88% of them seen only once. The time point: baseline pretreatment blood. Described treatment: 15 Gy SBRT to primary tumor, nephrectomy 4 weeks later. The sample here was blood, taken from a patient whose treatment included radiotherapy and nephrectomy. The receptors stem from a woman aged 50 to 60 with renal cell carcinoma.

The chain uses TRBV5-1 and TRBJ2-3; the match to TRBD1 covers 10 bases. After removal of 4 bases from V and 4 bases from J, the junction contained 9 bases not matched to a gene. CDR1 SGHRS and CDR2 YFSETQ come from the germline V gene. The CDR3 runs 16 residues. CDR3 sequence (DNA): TGCGCCAGCAGCGCCTCCGGGACAGGGGATCCAGATACGCAGTATTTT. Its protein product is CASSASGTGDPDTQYF.

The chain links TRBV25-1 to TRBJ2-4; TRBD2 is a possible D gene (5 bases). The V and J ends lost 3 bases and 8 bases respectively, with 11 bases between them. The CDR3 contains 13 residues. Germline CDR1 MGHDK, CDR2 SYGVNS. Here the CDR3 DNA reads TGTGCCAGCAGTGATTCCCGAGCGGACATTCAGTACTTC. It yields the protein CASSDSRADIQYF. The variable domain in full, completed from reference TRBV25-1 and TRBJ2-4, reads EADIYQTPRYLVIGTGKKITLECSQTMGHDKMYWYQQDPGMELHLIHYSYGVNSTEKGDLSSESTVSRIRTEHFPLTLESARPSHTSQYLCASSDSRADIQYFGAGTRLSVL.

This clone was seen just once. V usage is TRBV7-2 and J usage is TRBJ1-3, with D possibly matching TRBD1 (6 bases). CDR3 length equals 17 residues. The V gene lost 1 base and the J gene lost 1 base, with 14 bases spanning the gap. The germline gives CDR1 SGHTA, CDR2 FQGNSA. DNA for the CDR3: TGTGCCAGCAGCTTAGGGGAGGGGGTCAGATCTGGAAACACCATATATTTT. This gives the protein CASSLGEGVRSGNTIYF.

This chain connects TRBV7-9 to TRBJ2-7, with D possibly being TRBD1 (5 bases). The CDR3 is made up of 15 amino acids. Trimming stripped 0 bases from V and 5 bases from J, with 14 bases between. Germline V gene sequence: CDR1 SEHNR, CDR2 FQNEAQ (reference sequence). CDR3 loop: CASSLATAGLHEQYF. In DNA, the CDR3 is TGTGCCAGCAGCTTAGCAACGGCAGGGCTACACGAGCAGTACTTC.

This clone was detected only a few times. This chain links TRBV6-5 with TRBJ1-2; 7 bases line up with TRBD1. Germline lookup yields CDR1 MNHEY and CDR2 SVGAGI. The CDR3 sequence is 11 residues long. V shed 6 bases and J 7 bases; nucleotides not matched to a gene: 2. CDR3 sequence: CASSPGGGYTF. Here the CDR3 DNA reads TGTGCCAGCAGCCCAGGGGGTGGCTACACCTTC.

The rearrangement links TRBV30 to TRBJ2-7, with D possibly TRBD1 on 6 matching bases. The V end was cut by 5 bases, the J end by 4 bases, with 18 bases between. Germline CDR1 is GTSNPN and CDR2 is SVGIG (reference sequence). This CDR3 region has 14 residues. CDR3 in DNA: TGTGCCTGGGCCCTAGGGGGAACGGGATACGAGCAGTACTTC. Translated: CAWALGGTGYEQYF.

In DNA form, the CDR3 reads TGCGCCAGCAGCTTTACGCCCAGCTCCTATAATTCACCCCTCCACTTT. Protein sequence: CASSFTPSSYNSPLHF. The chain couples TRBV5-1 to TRBJ1-6, with D unclear. V lost 2 bases and J lost 0, with 9 bases in between. This CDR3 has 16 amino acids. CDR1 SGHRS and CDR2 YFSETQ come from the germline V gene.

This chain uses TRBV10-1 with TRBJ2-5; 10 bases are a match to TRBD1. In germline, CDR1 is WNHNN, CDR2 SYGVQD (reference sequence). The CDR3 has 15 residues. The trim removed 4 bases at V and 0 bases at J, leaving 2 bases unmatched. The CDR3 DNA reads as TGCGCCAGCAGTGGGGACAGGGGATACCAAGAGACCCAGTACTTC. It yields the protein CASSGDRGYQETQYF.

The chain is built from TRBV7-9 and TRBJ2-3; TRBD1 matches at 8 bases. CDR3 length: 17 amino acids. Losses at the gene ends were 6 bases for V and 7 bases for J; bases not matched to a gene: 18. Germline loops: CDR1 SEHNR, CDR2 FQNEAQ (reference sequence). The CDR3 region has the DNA TGTGCCAGCAGTAACGCGCGTGTTGACAGGGGCGTAAATACGCAGTATTTT. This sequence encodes CASSNARVDRGVNTQYF.

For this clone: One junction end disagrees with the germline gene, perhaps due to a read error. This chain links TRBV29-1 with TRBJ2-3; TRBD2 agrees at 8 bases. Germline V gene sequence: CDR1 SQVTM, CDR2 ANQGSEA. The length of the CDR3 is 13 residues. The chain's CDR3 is CSAEAGGTDTQYF. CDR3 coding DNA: TGCAGCGCTGAAGCGGGAGGCACAGATACGCAGTATTTT.

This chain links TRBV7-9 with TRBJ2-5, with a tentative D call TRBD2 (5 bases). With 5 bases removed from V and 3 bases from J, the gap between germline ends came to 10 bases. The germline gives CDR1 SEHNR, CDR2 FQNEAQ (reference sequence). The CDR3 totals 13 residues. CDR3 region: CASSPRGKETQYF. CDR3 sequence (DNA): TGTGCCAGCAGCCCTCGGGGTAAAGAGACCCAGTACTTC.

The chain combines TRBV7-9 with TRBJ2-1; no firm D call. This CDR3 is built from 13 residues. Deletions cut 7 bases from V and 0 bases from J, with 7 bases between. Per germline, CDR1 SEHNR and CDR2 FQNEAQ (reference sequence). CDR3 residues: CASTENSYNEQFF. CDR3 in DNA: TGTGCCAGCACTGAGAACTCCTACAATGAGCAGTTCTTC.

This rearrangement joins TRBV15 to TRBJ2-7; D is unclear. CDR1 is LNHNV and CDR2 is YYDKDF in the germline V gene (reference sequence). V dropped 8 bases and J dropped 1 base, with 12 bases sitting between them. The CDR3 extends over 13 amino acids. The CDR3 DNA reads TGTGCCACCTCCGGTTTATTATCCTACGAGCAGTACTTC. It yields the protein CATSGLLSYEQYF.

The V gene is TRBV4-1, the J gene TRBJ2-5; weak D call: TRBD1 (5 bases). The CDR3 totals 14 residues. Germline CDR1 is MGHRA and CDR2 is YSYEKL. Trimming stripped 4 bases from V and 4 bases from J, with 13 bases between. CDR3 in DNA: TGCGCCAGCAGCCCCAGCAGGGCCCGAGAGACCCAGTACTTC. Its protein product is CASSPSRARETQYF.

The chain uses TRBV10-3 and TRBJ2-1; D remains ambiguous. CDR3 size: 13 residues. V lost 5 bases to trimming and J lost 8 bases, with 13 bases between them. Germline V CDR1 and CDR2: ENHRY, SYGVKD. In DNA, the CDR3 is TGTGCCATCAGTCAAGAGCGTGACGATGAGCAGTTCTTC. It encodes CAISQERDDEQFF.

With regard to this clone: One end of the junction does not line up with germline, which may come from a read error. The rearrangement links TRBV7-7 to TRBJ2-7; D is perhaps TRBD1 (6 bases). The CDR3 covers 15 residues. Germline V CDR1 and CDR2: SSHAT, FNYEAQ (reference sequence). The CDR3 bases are TGTGCTAGCAGCTTAGCGTTGGGGGCAGGCTACGAGCAGTACTTC. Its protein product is CASSLALGAGYEQYF. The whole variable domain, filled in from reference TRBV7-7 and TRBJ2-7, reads GAGVSQSPRYKVTKRGQDVTLRCDPISSHATLYWYQQALGQGPEFLTYFNYEAQPDKSGLPSDRFSAERPEGSISTLTIQRTEQRDSAMYRCASSLALGAGYEQYFGPGTRLTVT.

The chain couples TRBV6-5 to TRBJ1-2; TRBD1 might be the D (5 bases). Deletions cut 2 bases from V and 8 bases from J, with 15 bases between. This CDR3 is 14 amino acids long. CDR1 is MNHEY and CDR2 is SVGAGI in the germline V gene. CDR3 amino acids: CASSYAGIPGGYTF. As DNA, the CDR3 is TGTGCCAGCAGTTACGCCGGGATCCCAGGGGGCTACACCTTC.

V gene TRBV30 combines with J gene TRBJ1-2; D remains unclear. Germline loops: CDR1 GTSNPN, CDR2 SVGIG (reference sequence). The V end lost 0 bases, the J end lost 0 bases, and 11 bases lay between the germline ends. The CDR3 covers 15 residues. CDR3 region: CAWSVRRRPNYGYTF. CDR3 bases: TGTGCCTGGAGTGTCCGACGGAGGCCTAACTATGGCTACACCTTC.

The CDR3 region is CASSSSGGLGNGYTF. CDR3 coding DNA: TGTGCCAGCAGTTCTTCAGGGGGCCTGGGGAATGGCTACACCTTC. The genes are TRBV6-5 and TRBJ1-2; 8 bases fit TRBD1. Germline lookup yields CDR1 MNHEY and CDR2 SVGAGI. This CDR3 spans 15 amino acids. V lost 4 bases, J lost 6 bases, and 10 bases stayed unmatched.

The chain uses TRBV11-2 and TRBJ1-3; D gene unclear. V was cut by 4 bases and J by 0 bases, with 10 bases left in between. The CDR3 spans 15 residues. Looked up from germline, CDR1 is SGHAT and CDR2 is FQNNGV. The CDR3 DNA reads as TGTGCCAGCAGCTACACAAGCTTCTCTGGAAACACCATATATTTT. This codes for CASSYTSFSGNTIYF.

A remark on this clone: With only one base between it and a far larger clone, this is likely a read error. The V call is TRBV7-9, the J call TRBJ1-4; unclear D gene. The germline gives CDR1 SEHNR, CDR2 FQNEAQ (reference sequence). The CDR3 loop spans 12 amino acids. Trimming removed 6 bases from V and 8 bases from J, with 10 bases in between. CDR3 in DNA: TGTGCCAGCAGACAAAGTGGGGAAAAACTGTTTTTT. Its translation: CASRQSGEKLFF.

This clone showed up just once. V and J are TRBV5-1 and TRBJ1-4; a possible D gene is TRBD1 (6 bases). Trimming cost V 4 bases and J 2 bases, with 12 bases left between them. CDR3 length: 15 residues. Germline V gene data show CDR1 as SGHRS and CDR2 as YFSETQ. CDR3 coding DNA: TGCGCCAGCAGCGGGGGCTGGGGTACTAATGAAAAACTGTTTTTT. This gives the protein CASSGGWGTNEKLFF. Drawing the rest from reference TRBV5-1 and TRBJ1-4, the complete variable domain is KAGVTQTPRYLIKTRGQQVTLSCSPISGHRSVSWYQQTPGQGLQFLFEYFSETQRNKGNFPGRFSGRQFSNSRSEMNVSTLELGDSALYLCASSGGWGTNEKLFFGSGTQLSVL.

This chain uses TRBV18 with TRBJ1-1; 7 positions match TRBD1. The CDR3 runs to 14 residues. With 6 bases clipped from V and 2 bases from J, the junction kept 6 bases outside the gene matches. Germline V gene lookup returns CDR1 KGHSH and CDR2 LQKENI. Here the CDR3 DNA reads TGTGCCAGCTCCCGGGACAGTGGAAACACTGAAGCTTTCTTT. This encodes CASSRDSGNTEAFF.

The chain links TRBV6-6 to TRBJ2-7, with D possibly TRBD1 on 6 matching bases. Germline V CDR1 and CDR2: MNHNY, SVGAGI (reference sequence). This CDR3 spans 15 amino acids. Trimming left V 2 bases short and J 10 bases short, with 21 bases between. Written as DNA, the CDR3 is TGTGCCAGCAGTTACCACCCGGACAGAAATACCAATCAGTACTTC. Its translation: CASSYHPDRNTNQYF.

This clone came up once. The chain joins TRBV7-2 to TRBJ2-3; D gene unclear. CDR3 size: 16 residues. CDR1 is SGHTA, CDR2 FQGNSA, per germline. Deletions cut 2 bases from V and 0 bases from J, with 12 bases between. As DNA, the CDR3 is TGTGCCAGCAGCTTATCTTGGGGTGCGAGCACAGATACGCAGTATTTT. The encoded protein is CASSLSWGASTDTQYF.

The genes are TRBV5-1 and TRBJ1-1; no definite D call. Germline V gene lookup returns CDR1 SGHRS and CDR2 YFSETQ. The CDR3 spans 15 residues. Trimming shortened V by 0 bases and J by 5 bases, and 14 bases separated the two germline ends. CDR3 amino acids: CASSLEGWVGTEAFF. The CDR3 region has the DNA TGCGCCAGCAGCTTGGAGGGTTGGGTTGGGACTGAAGCTTTCTTT. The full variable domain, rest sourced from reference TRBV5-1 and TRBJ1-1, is KAGVTQTPRYLIKTRGQQVTLSCSPISGHRSVSWYQQTPGQGLQFLFEYFSETQRNKGNFPGRFSGRQFSNSRSEMNVSTLELGDSALYLCASSLEGWVGTEAFFGQGTRLTVV.

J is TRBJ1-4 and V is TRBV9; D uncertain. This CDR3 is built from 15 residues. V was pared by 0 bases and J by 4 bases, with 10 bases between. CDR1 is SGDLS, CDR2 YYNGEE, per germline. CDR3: CASSVGSGFNEKLFF. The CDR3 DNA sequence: TGTGCCAGCAGCGTAGGGTCAGGCTTTAATGAAAAACTGTTTTTT.

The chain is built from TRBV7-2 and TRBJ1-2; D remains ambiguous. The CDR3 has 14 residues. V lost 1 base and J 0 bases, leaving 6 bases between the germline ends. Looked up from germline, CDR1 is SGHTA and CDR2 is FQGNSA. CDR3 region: CASSLVRTNYGYTF. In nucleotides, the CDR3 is TGTGCCAGCAGCTTAGTCAGGACTAACTATGGCTACACCTTC.

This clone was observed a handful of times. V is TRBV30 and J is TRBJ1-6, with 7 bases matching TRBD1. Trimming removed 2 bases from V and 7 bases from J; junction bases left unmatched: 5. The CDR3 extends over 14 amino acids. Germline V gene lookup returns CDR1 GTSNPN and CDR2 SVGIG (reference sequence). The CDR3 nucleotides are TGTGCCTGGAGTCCGGGACAGACAAATTCACCCCTCCACTTT. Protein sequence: CAWSPGQTNSPLHF.

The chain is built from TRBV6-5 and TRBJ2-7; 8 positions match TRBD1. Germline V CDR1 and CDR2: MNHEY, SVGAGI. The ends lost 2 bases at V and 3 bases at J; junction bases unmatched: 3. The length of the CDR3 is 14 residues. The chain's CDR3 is CASSYDRGSYEQYF. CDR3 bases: TGTGCCAGCAGTTACGACAGGGGAAGCTACGAGCAGTACTTC.

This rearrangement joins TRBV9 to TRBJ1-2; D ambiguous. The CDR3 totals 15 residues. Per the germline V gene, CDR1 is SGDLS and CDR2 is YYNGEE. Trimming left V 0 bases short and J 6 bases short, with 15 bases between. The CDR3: CASSVGAAVGDGYTF. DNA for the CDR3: TGTGCCAGCAGCGTAGGGGCCGCCGTTGGTGATGGCTACACCTTC.

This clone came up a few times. The CDR3 nucleotides are TGCGCCAGCAGCCCGGAGGGACGGGAAAATTCACCCCTCCACTTT. Its protein product is CASSPEGRENSPLHF. This sequence joins TRBV5-1 and TRBJ1-6; D possibly corresponds to TRBD1 (5 bases). Deletions cut 4 bases from V and 7 bases from J, with 15 bases between. Germline CDR1 reads SGHRS; CDR2 reads YFSETQ. This CDR3 is built from 15 residues.